This T cell receptor beta chain is drawn from a study of metastatic and nonmetastatic thyroid tumors. Overall study context: Across blood and tumor or nodule tissue, repertoires from malignant and benign thyroid patients were compared with one another.

Findings and limits, study-wide: According to reports, the diversity of TCR beta was significantly higher in malignant thyroid tumors than in benign nodules, and this held in both blood and tumor samples.

This clone has ten or more counts. Its antigen is unidentified. The CDR3 sequence is 15 residues long. Germline values: CDR1 SNHLY, CDR2 FYNNEI. The ends lost 10 bases at V and 1 base at J; junction bases unmatched: 8. Per the authors' pipeline: To classify distant metastasis in papillary thyroid cancer, a model was built from CDR3 differences across clinicopathological groups. MiXCR reprocessed the PCR reads for TCRdb. The V and J calls follow TCRdb's processing rather than the paper's. The table lists tens of thousands of clones, just under 15% of them singletons. No treatment of any kind had been given to any patient before thyroid surgery.

Source material: blood. The chain links TRBV2 to TRBJ1-1; TRBD1 matches at 11 bases. This clonotype was obtained from a female donor with papillary thyroid cancer or a benign thyroid nodule (not recorded which). Some clones in this sample may be carry-over from other donors' samples. CDR3 in amino acids: CANPGQGARNTEAFF. CDR3 nucleotides: TGTGCCAACCCCGGACAGGGGGCGCGGAACACTGAAGCTTTCTTT.